The 4 T cell receptor beta chains presented below share a single source sample, sequenced in a study of blood T cell repertoires in COVID-19. Data came from immunoSEQ multiplex PCR; TCRdb stores just in-frame clones and leaves some out. The data hold 200,000 to 250,000 clones, with under 85% observed a single time. The sample comprised peripheral blood. These receptors were obtained from a man younger than 40 who had recovered from COVID-19.

CDR3 sequence: CASSYYGRGYTGELFF. The CDR3 bases are TGTGCCAGCAGCTACTACGGCAGGGGGTACACCGGGGAGCTGTTTTTT. The J gene is TRBJ2-2, the V gene TRBV5-6; 7 bases fit TRBD1. Germline V gene data show CDR1 as SGHDT and CDR2 as YYEEEE. There are 16 residues in the CDR3. The ends lost 3 bases at V and 3 bases at J; junction bases unmatched: 8. Together with reference TRBV5-6 and TRBJ2-2, the CDR3 gives the full variable domain: DAGVTQSPTHLIKTRGQQVTLRCSPKSGHDTVSWYQQALGQGPQFIFQYYEEEERQRGNFPDRFSGHQFPNYSSELNVNALLLGDSALYLCASSYYGRGYTGELFFGEGSRLTVL.

The chain combines TRBV5-5 with TRBJ2-7; no clear D gene. CDR3 length equals 11 residues. Germline V gene lookup returns CDR1 SGHKS and CDR2 YYEKEE (reference sequence). Trimming stripped 4 bases from V and 3 bases from J, with 5 bases between. CDR3 coding DNA: TGTGCCAGCAGCAACAGCTACGAGCAGTACTTC. This encodes CASSNSYEQYF.

The V gene is TRBV7-3, the J gene TRBJ1-2, with 7 bases matching TRBD1. The CDR3 extends over 13 amino acids. Germline loops: CDR1 SGHTA, CDR2 FQGTGA. V lost 4 bases to trimming and J lost 8 bases; unmatched junction nucleotides: 7. The CDR3 sequence is CASSSSTGEGYTF. CDR3 bases: TGTGCCAGCAGCTCGAGTACAGGGGAAGGCTACACCTTC. The whole variable domain, filled in from reference TRBV7-3 and TRBJ1-2, reads GAGVSQTPSNKVTEKGKYVELRCDPISGHTALYWYRQSLGQGPEFLIYFQGTGAADDSGLPNDRFFAVRPEGSVSTLKIQRTERGDSAVYLCASSSSTGEGYTFGSGTRLTVV.

V is TRBV7-9 and J is TRBJ1-5; the match to TRBD1 covers 7 bases. The CDR3 has 14 amino acids. V dropped 1 base and J dropped 5; count of bases not matched to a gene: 2. CDR1 SEHNR and CDR2 FQNEAQ come from the germline V gene (reference sequence). In DNA, the CDR3 is TGTGCCAGCAGCTTAGGACAGGGATATCAGCCCCAGCATTTT. It yields the protein CASSLGQGYQPQHF.